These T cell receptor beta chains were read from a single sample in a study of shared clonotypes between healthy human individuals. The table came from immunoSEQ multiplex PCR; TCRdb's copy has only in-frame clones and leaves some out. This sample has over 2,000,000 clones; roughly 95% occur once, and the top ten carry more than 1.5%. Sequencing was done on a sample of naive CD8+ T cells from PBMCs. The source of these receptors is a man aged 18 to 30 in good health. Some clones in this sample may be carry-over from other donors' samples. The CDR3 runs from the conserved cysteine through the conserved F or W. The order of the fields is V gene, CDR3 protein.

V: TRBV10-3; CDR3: CAISAGTVSYEQYF
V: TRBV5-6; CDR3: CASSLGQVIYGYTF
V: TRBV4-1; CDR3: CASSQRQGGTEAFF
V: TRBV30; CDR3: CAWKQGAGELFF
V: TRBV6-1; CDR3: CASIEEYRGRNEKLFF
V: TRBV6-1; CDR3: CASNQLTIYGYTF
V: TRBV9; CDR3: CASSVGVSYNEQFF
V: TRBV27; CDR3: CASSSWDRGINEQYF
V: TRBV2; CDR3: CASSEAGTYNNEQFF
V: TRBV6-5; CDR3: CASTSSGRYSYEQYF
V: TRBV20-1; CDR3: CSAPLGNEQFF
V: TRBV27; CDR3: CASSPSAGGDIQYF
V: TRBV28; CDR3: CASSLKSVATGANVLTF
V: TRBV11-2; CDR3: CASSLGISGELFF
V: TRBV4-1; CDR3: CASSPKREGQSYEQYF
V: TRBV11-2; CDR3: CASSLIRRQWDYEQYF
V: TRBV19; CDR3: CASSLRLAGGQNEQFF
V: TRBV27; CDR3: CASSLSSGSIYGYTF
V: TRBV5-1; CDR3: CASSLGWGRNTEAFF
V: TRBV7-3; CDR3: CASSLGGLAYSDTQYF
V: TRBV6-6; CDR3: CASSPLDRSYEQYF
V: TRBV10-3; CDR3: CAISTTDLITGELFF
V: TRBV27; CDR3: CASTPGGQINYGYTF
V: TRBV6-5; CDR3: CASSYSILAGAYEQYF
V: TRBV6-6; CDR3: CASSRYVGETQYF
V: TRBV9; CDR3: CASSPRGGGDSGEKLFF
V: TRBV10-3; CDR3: CAISESRMGGPNEQFF
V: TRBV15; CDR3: CATSSTVTVNTEAFF
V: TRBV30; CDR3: CAWNFRRNTGELFF
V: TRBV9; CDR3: CASSVASVSYEQYF
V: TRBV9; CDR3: CASSGGLRTTYGYTF
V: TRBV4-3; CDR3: CASSQGDREQETQYF
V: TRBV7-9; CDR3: CASSSSGRQPYEQYF
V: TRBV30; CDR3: CAWSSFSYEQYF
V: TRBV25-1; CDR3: CASSELGYYGYTF
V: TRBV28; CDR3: CASSLMARGSDGYTF
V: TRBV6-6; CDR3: CASSRDGSSYEQYF
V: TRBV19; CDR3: CASSIAGGLNTEAFF
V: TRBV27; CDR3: CASSLLGNTDTQYF
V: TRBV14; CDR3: CASSQGRRETQYF
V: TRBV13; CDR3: CASSLGGGGETQYF
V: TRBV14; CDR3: CASSPGQGAYGYTF
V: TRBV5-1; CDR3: CASSSWTSGAGEQFF
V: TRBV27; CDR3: CASRDAYEQYF
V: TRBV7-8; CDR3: CASSRPGLAGAQNDNEQFF
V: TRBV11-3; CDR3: CASSLGPGTGVHEQFF
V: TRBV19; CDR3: CASSLAGGPNEQFF
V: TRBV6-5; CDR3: CASSYTQVSYNEQFF
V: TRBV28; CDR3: CASSLGENTDTQYF
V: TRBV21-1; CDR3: CASRETGQLFATNEKLFF
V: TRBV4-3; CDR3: CASSQDRVGTPQHF
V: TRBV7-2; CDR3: CASSFLGSYNEQFF
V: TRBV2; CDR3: CASSENWGVGQGPYEQYF
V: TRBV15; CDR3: CATSSGQGAFNEQFF
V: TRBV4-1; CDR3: CASSQENPAVAYEQYF
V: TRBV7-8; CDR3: CASGLSKGGVGTGELFF
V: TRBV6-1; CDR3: CAGGWFNNQPQHF
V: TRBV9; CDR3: CASSVARTGGPGELFF
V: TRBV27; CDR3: CASSLLPRGTFYEQYF
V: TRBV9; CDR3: CASSGGSYEQYF